This entry concerns a single T cell receptor (beta chain). The antigen it binds to is not known. Per-base quality was not reported, and no clone a single base away is much larger than it. The sample belongs to a study of T cells in localized non-small cell lung cancer (TCRdb year 2020). For the study in its entirety: The study analyzed T cell repertoires of approximately 240 early-stage NSCLC patients, comparing tumors and uninvolved tumor-adjacent lungs. The cohort consisted of around 250 treatment-naive NSCLC patients whose localized lung tumors had been resected. The mean age of the NSCLC patients was approximately 71 years, with 120 to 150 men and around 100 women.

TCR beta CDR3 regions were sequenced from DNA using the immunoSEQ Assay. In the source study's methods: To compute T cell density, TCR beta template counts were normalized to usable DNA, which was estimated by amplifying housekeeping genes. The preseqR package was used to estimate richness by extrapolating to 400,000 templates for PBMC samples and to 120,000 templates for tissue samples. Clonality was calculated as one minus Pielou's evenness. To identify tissue-enriched TCRs, differential abundance testing was run on productive amino-acid clonotypes with a minimum total count of 5 and an alpha of 0.1. The Jaccard Index and the Morisita Overlap Index were used to measure repertoire overlap between compartments. GLIPH grouped TCR beta CDR3s together with public tetramer-defined viral CDR3s, and a viral motif had to include at least three viral sequences and also show V-gene enrichment. TCRdb holds this immuneACCESS table with in-frame rearrangements only. Some clones are missing; in checked studies, unresolved V genes explain under half, and the rest has no known cause. V and J calls and clone size come straight from that table; D and trimming were deduced from the DNA. This sample holds 30,000 to 35,000 clones; around 90% were observed only once. The top ten constitute roughly 2.9% of the sample.

Sequences MNHNY (CDR1) and SVGAGI (CDR2) are obtained from the germline V gene (reference sequence). The CDR3 has 16 amino acids, counting the end cysteine and phenylalanine. CDR3 DNA only is kept here, 48 bases in frame from base 1. At the junction V is shortened by 8 bases and J by 0 bases, with 17 bases in between. At diagnosis, peripheral blood, uninvolved tumor-adjacent lung and tumor were collected and were preserved as a mix of fresh-frozen and FFPE material. For TCR repertoire profiling, the blood samples were analyzed as peripheral blood mononuclear cells. Findings and caveats that apply to the study as a whole: Because the study design was exploratory, TCR variables were selected using unadjusted p-values without false-discovery rate correction. Because multi-region tumor sequencing was not done, intratumor heterogeneity could not be ruled out. Of the top 100 tumor clones, a median of 57 were detected in paired uninvolved adjacent lung; about 26 were also among that lung's top 100. Higher T cell density in blood was associated with longer overall survival, whereas higher clonality in adjacent lung was associated with shorter survival. Uninvolved tumor-adjacent lung showed the highest T cell clonality, higher than tumor, which suggests more focused antigenic responses in the adjacent lung.

This clonotype was sampled from a female donor at least 60 years old with stage I lung adenocarcinoma. The sequence links TRBV6-6 to TRBJ1-3; TRBD1 is possibly the D segment (5 matching bases). Material: peripheral blood, obtained before any cancer treatment. DNA sequence: TGTGCCAGCCGTAAGGGGTCGGGTTCCTCTGGAAACACCATATATTTT. It translates as CASRKGSGSSGNTIYF.